These T cell receptor beta chains were read from a single sample in a study of blood T cells in healthy people across ages. TCRdb processed the 5' RACE reads anew with MiXCR; each CDR3 protein has one entry. The sample shows more than 1,400,000 distinct CDR3 sequences, around 39% of them seen only once. The sample was blood. These TCRs come from a woman aged 18-29 years in good health. Both conserved end residues are part of each CDR3. The D gene is left open where the match is weak. Rows give clone size only sometimes, using once, few, many, or a class for an expanded clone.

J: TRBJ2-5
size: NA
D: TRBD1
V: TRBV4-1
DNA: TGCGCCAGCAGCCAACCCCCCGGGCAGGGGGTCTTTGGTTCGGTAGAGACCCAGTACTTC
CDR3: CASSQPPGQGVFGSVETQYF

J: TRBJ1-6
size: NA
D: NA
V: TRBV2
DNA: TGTGCCAGCAGTGAAAATGTATCCACCCTCCACTTT
CDR3: CASSENVSTLHF

J: TRBJ2-1
size: many
D: NA
V: TRBV6-5
DNA: TGTGCCAGCACAGGAGAGGGCTCGGGATCGATTGAGCAGTTCTTC
CDR3: CASTGEGSGSIEQFF

J: TRBJ2-7
size: NA
D: TRBD1
V: TRBV12-3/TRBV12-4
DNA: TGTGCCAGCAGCCGACAGGGTCGGGAGCAGTACTTC
CDR3: CASSRQGREQYF

J: TRBJ2-3
size: NA
D: TRBD1
V: TRBV5-4
DNA: TGTGCCAGCAGCACACGACAGGGCTTCACAGATACGCAGTATTTT
CDR3: CASSTRQGFTDTQYF

J: TRBJ2-3
size: few
D: TRBD2
V: TRBV7-3
DNA: TGTGCCAGCAGCATATCGGGACTAGTAACAGATACGCAGTATTTT
CDR3: CASSISGLVTDTQYF

J: TRBJ1-1
size: NA
D: NA
V: TRBV30
DNA: TGTGCCTGGAGTGTACTAGGAAAAAAGGGCCCTGAAGCTTTCTTT
CDR3: CAWSVLGKKGPEAFF

J: TRBJ2-7
size: few
D: NA
V: TRBV5-1
DNA: TGCGCCAGCAGCTTGGGCCAAAGGGGTAGCGAGCAGTACTTC
CDR3: CASSLGQRGSEQYF

J: TRBJ1-5
size: few
D: TRBD1
V: TRBV6-6
DNA: TGTGCCAGCAGTTACAAATCGGGACAGGTTAACAATCAGCCCCAGCATTTT
CDR3: CASSYKSGQVNNQPQHF

J: TRBJ1-4
size: NA
D: TRBD1
V: TRBV12-3/TRBV12-4
DNA: TGTGCCAGCAGTTTAGCGCCGGACAGGGATAATGAAAAACTGTTTTTT
CDR3: CASSLAPDRDNEKLFF

J: TRBJ2-2
size: NA
D: NA
V: TRBV27
DNA: TGTGCCAGCCATCCCCTAAGGATCACGGCGTTCGTGGACACCGGGGAGCTGTTTTTT
CDR3: CASHPLRITAFVDTGELFF

J: TRBJ2-1
size: NA
D: NA
V: TRBV20-1
DNA: TGCAGTGCGCCCTCCGGGACCGTTAGCTCCTACAATGAGCAGTTCTTC
CDR3: CSAPSGTVSSYNEQFF

J: TRBJ1-4
size: few
D: NA
V: TRBV6-5
DNA: TGTGCCAGCAGTTACTCGTGGCAGGGTAGTGAAAAACTGTTTTTT
CDR3: CASSYSWQGSEKLFF

J: TRBJ1-1
size: NA
D: TRBD1
V: TRBV9
DNA: TGTGCCAGCAGCGTGACAGGGGGCACGAACACTGAAGCTTTCTTT
CDR3: CASSVTGGTNTEAFF

J: TRBJ2-7
size: few
D: TRBD2
V: TRBV12-3/TRBV12-4
DNA: TGTGCCAGCAGTGGGACTAGCGGGCCTGAGGTGGACGAGCAGTACTTC
CDR3: CASSGTSGPEVDEQYF

J: TRBJ2-7
size: many
D: NA
V: TRBV3-1
DNA: TGTGCCAGCAGCCAATCCCCGTCCTACGAGCAGTACTTC
CDR3: CASSQSPSYEQYF

J: TRBJ2-1
size: NA
D: NA
V: TRBV5-6
DNA: TGTGCCAGCAAGCGGGACAATGAGCAGTTCTTC
CDR3: CASKRDNEQFF

J: TRBJ2-3
size: many
D: TRBD1
V: TRBV7-9
DNA: TGTGCCAGCAGCCGGGACAGGGATACGCAGTATTTT
CDR3: CASSRDRDTQYF

J: TRBJ2-5
size: few
D: TRBD2
V: TRBV5-1
DNA: TGCGCCAGCAGCTTGGATGGTAGCGGGGGATACAATGAGCAGTACTTC
CDR3: CASSLDGSGGYNEQYF

J: TRBJ2-5
size: NA
D: NA
V: TRBV5-6
DNA: TGTGCCGGCAGCTTGGGACACATAGGCTACAATGAGCAGTACTTC
CDR3: CAGSLGHIGYNEQYF

J: TRBJ2-1
size: NA
D: NA
V: TRBV6-4
DNA: TGTGCCAGCAGTGATCAGACAGTAATGAGCTACAATGAGCAGTTCTTC
CDR3: CASSDQTVMSYNEQFF

J: TRBJ2-1
size: few
D: NA
V: TRBV18
DNA: TGTGCCAGCTCACCGACTATTGAGCAGTTCTTC
CDR3: CASSPTIEQFF

J: TRBJ1-6
size: NA
D: NA
V: TRBV7-2
DNA: TGTGCCAGCAGCTCCCCACAGGGTCCCGGTAATTCACCCCTCCACTTT
CDR3: CASSSPQGPGNSPLHF

J: TRBJ1-4
size: few
D: NA
V: TRBV13
DNA: TGTGCCAACAGCTTATTGTGTACTGGGGAAAAACTGTTTTTT
CDR3: CANSLLCTGEKLFF

J: TRBJ2-7
size: NA
D: TRBD2
V: TRBV20-1
DNA: TGCAGTGCTAGACCCAGCGGGGGGGCCGGCGAGCAGTACTTC
CDR3: CSARPSGGAGEQYF

J: TRBJ2-7
size: NA
D: TRBD1
V: TRBV27
DNA: TGTGCCAGCAGTTCCTACAACAGGGGCGAGCAGTACTTC
CDR3: CASSSYNRGEQYF

J: TRBJ2-7
size: few
D: NA
V: TRBV20-1
DNA: TGCAGTGCCGTTGGATCCTACGAGCAGTACTTC
CDR3: CSAVGSYEQYF

J: TRBJ1-4
size: NA
D: NA
V: TRBV12-3/TRBV12-4
DNA: TGTGCCAGCAGATATGGAGAAAAACTGTTTTTT
CDR3: CASRYGEKLFF

J: TRBJ2-5
size: few
D: TRBD2
V: TRBV10-3
DNA: TGTGCCACCCAGAGCGGGAGTGAAGAGACCCAGTACTTC
CDR3: CATQSGSEETQYF

J: TRBJ2-1
size: NA
D: TRBD2
V: TRBV14
DNA: TGTGCCAGCAGCCGGGGACGAGCGGGAGGTTATGAGCAGTTCTTC
CDR3: CASSRGRAGGYEQFF

J: TRBJ2-1
size: NA
D: TRBD2
V: TRBV20-1
DNA: TGCAGTGCAGGAAGCCCGCGGGGGGAATACAATGAGCAGTTCTTC
CDR3: CSAGSPRGEYNEQFF

J: TRBJ1-1
size: NA
D: NA
V: TRBV3-1
DNA: TGTGCCAGCAGCCAAGACACGCGGGGGGCTTTCTTT
CDR3: CASSQDTRGAFF

J: TRBJ1-5
size: NA
D: NA
V: TRBV20-1
DNA: TGCAGTGCTAGAGTTAACCCCAATCAGCCCCAGCATTTT
CDR3: CSARVNPNQPQHF

J: TRBJ1-1
size: NA
D: NA
V: TRBV12-3/TRBV12-4
DNA: TGTGCCAGCAGTTTATCATCAGGGATATACACTGAAGCTTTCTTT
CDR3: CASSLSSGIYTEAFF

J: TRBJ2-7
size: NA
D: TRBD1
V: TRBV12-3/TRBV12-4
DNA: TGTGCCAGCAGTTTCTCCCTGGGACAGGGGGCATTAAACTCCTACGAGCAGTACTTC
CDR3: CASSFSLGQGALNSYEQYF

J: TRBJ1-3
size: few
D: NA
V: TRBV6-6
DNA: TGTGCCAGCAGTGGCACGGACTCTGGAAACACCATATATTTT
CDR3: CASSGTDSGNTIYF

J: TRBJ2-1
size: NA
D: NA
V: TRBV28
DNA: TGTGCCAGCAAGCCCCCGGTAGGTCAACAGGGCAATGAGCAGTTCTTC
CDR3: CASKPPVGQQGNEQFF

J: TRBJ2-1
size: few
D: TRBD2
V: TRBV12-3/TRBV12-4
DNA: TGTGCCAGCAGTGTGACCGGGACTAGCGGACAGAATGAGCAGTTCTTC
CDR3: CASSVTGTSGQNEQFF